The rows below give T cell receptor beta chains drawn from one sample of a study of CD8 T cells in Susac syndrome. Each CDR3 protein is one row after TCRdb ran MiXCR on the immunoSEQ multiplex PCR reads. The data hold around 200,000 distinct CDR3 sequences, with more than 90% observed a single time. Sequences were obtained from CD4+ T cells from PBMCs. All receptors derive from a human donor with Susac syndrome. CDR3s include the opening cysteine and the closing phenylalanine or tryptophan. Fields, in order: CDR3 protein, CDR3 DNA, D gene, J gene, V gene, clone size. D genes are given only for firm matches. A row's size may be missing; if present it is once, few, many or a size class.

CASSQESQFSGNTGELFF	TGTGCCAGCAGCCAAGAAAGCCAGTTCAGCGGTAACACCGGGGAGCTGTTTTTT	.	TRBJ2-2	TRBV14	.
CASSPLVVPEETQYF	TGTGCCAGCTCACCCCTAGTGGTTCCTGAGGAGACCCAGTACTTC	.	TRBJ2-5	TRBV18	.
CASSLWIWDTQYF	TGTGCCAGCAGCTTATGGATTTGGGATACGCAGTATTTT	.	TRBJ2-3	TRBV7-3	.
CASSKPEGGNNSPLHF	TGTGCCAGCAGTAAGCCCGAGGGGGGGAATAATTCACCCCTCCACTTT	.	TRBJ1-6	TRBV6-1	.
CASRDYTNSYEQYF	TGCGCCAGCAGGGACTATACAAACTCCTACGAGCAGTACTTC	.	TRBJ2-7	TRBV4-1	once
CASSVGATGPYEQYF	TGTGCCAGCAGTGTGGGCGCAACAGGGCCATACGAGCAGTACTTC	.	TRBJ2-7	TRBV6-1	.
CASSQELGQPGGYTF	TGCGCCAGCAGCCAAGAACTGGGACAGCCTGGGGGCTACACCTTC	TRBD1	TRBJ1-2	TRBV4-3	once
CAWGTGVQETQYF	TGTGCCTGGGGAACAGGAGTACAAGAGACCCAGTACTTC	.	TRBJ2-5	TRBV30	.
CAWSVGGRDQPQHF	TGTGCCTGGAGTGTAGGGGGGCGGGATCAGCCCCAGCATTTT	.	TRBJ1-5	TRBV30	.
CASSLLGGLNEQYF	TGCGCCAGCAGCTTACTAGGGGGCTTGAACGAGCAGTACTTC	TRBD1	TRBJ2-7	TRBV5-1	.
CSARGAGTGGVYNSPLHF	TGCAGTGCTAGGGGGGCCGGGACAGGGGGCGTTTATAATTCACCCCTCCACTTT	TRBD1	TRBJ1-6	TRBV20-1	.
CSARGSGGTRTYNEQFF	TGCAGTGCTAGAGGATCCGGCGGTACTAGAACTTACAATGAGCAGTTCTTC	.	TRBJ2-1	TRBV20-1	.
CASSHQLAGAYNEQFF	TGTGCCAGCAGCCATCAACTAGCGGGGGCCTACAATGAGCAGTTCTTC	TRBD2	TRBJ2-1	TRBV3-1	.
CASSWGGSPAGELFF	TGTGCCAGCAGTTGGGGGGGGTCCCCAGCCGGGGAGCTGTTTTTT	TRBD2	TRBJ2-2	TRBV6-5	once
CASSFRLANNEQFF	TGTGCCAGCAGCTTTAGACTAGCCAACAATGAGCAGTTCTTC	TRBD2	TRBJ2-1	TRBV5-4	few
CASSGGDEEFF	TGTGCCAGCAGCGGGGGGGATGAGGAGTTCTTC	TRBD2	TRBJ2-1	TRBV6-5	.
CASSSDNYEQYF	TGCGCCAGCAGTTCGGACAACTACGAGCAGTACTTC	.	TRBJ2-7	TRBV5-1	.
CAWSRTGTGGTGANVLTF	TGTGCCTGGAGTCGGACCGGGACAGGGGGCACTGGGGCCAACGTCCTGACTTTC	TRBD1	TRBJ2-6	TRBV30	.
CASSQTRGELFF	TGTGCCAGCAGTCAAACAAGGGGGGAGCTGTTTTTT	.	TRBJ2-2	TRBV11-2	once
CASSQVGGGEQYF	TGTGCCAGCAGCCAAGTAGGGGGCGGCGAGCAGTACTTC	TRBD1	TRBJ2-7	TRBV3-1	few
CASSPQGFMNTEAFF	TGTGCCAGCAGCCCACAGGGTTTTATGAACACTGAAGCTTTCTTT	.	TRBJ1-1	TRBV3-1	once
CASSLNSEAFF	TGCGCCAGCAGCTTAAACAGTGAAGCTTTCTTT	.	TRBJ1-1	TRBV5-1	.
CAWRRGLARETQYF	TGTGCCTGGAGGAGGGGACTAGCACGAGAGACCCAGTACTTC	TRBD2	TRBJ2-5	TRBV30	.
CASSPSPLRLATGELFF	TGTGCCAGCAGCCCCTCACCCCTACGACTAGCGACCGGGGAGCTGTTTTTT	TRBD2	TRBJ2-2	TRBV14	.
CASSRSRGNEKLFF	TGTGCCAGCAGTCGGTCAAGAGGGAATGAAAAACTGTTTTTT	.	TRBJ1-4	TRBV6-5	.
CAWSGTAGANVLTF	TGTGCCTGGAGTGGGACTGCTGGGGCCAACGTCCTGACTTTC	.	TRBJ2-6	TRBV30	.
CASSLFRDSEAFF	TGTGCCAGCAGCTTATTCAGGGACTCTGAAGCTTTCTTT	.	TRBJ1-1	TRBV9	once
CATSRRGAGDTQYF	TGTGCCACCAGCAGAAGGGGGGCGGGGGATACGCAGTATTTT	.	TRBJ2-3	TRBV15	once
CASSPFLGGTEAFF	TGTGCCAGCAGCCCCTTTCTGGGGGGCACTGAAGCTTTCTTT	.	TRBJ1-1	TRBV9	.
CASSQGTGSFTGELFF	TGTGCCAGCAGCCAAGGGACAGGGAGTTTCACCGGGGAGCTGTTTTTT	TRBD1	TRBJ2-2	TRBV3-1	.
CASSSDAGLLTDTQYF	TGTGCCAGCAGTTCCGACGCGGGGCTCCTCACAGATACGCAGTATTTT	.	TRBJ2-3	TRBV2	.
CASGPRRGNNEQFF	TGTGCCAGCGGGCCCCGCAGGGGTAACAATGAGCAGTTCTTC	.	TRBJ2-1	TRBV5-4	.
CASSQEIFVFDNEQFF	TGTGCCAGCAGCCAAGAGATATTTGTATTCGACAATGAGCAGTTCTTC	.	TRBJ2-1	TRBV14	.
CAWRTPLLRGSTDTQYF	TGTGCCTGGCGGACCCCGTTGCTGAGGGGCAGCACAGATACGCAGTATTTT	.	TRBJ2-3	TRBV30	.
CASSLVLAVDNEQFF	TGTGCCAGCAGCTTGGTGCTAGCGGTGGACAATGAGCAGTTCTTC	TRBD2	TRBJ2-1	TRBV5-4	.
CASSLARGVETQYF	TGTGCCAGCAGCTTAGCTCGAGGGGTGGAGACCCAGTACTTC	.	TRBJ2-5	TRBV7-2	few
CASSLGGSGNTIYF	TGTGCCAGCAGCTTGGGGGGCTCTGGAAACACCATATATTTT	.	TRBJ1-3	TRBV5-4	.
CSAETGATYEQYF	TGCAGTGCTGAGACAGGGGCAACCTACGAGCAGTACTTC	TRBD1	TRBJ2-7	TRBV20-1	.
CSVTDRGRSYSNEQFF	TGCAGCGTTACGGACAGGGGGCGTTCATATTCCAATGAGCAGTTCTTC	TRBD1	TRBJ2-1	TRBV29-1	.
CAWSVLGTGNQPQHF	TGTGCCTGGAGTGTACTAGGGACAGGGAATCAGCCCCAGCATTTT	TRBD1	TRBJ1-5	TRBV30	.
CASRLAGGSYNEQFF	TGTGCCAGTCGACTAGCGGGGGGCTCCTACAATGAGCAGTTCTTC	TRBD2	TRBJ2-1	TRBV19	.
CASSGGAFETQYF	TGTGCCAGCAGCGGGGGGGCCTTCGAGACCCAGTACTTC	.	TRBJ2-5	TRBV9	once
CSARDSGSGYQETQYF	TGCAGTGCTAGAGATTCGGGATCGGGTTACCAAGAGACCCAGTACTTC	.	TRBJ2-5	TRBV20-1	.
CASSPDRVGTDTQYF	TGTGCCAGCAGCCCGGACAGGGTAGGGACAGATACGCAGTATTTT	TRBD1	TRBJ2-3	TRBV6-5	few
CSVGNDEQFF	TGCAGCGTTGGGAACGATGAGCAGTTCTTC	.	TRBJ2-1	TRBV29-1	once
CASSSPTSGANTGELFF	TGTGCCAGCAGTTCCCCGACTAGCGGGGCGAACACCGGGGAGCTGTTTTTT	TRBD2	TRBJ2-2	TRBV12-3/TRBV12-4	once
CSARVPLAGGAETQYF	TGCAGTGCTAGAGTTCCCCTAGCGGGGGGTGCAGAGACCCAGTACTTC	TRBD2	TRBJ2-5	TRBV20-1	.
CASSEQGNEQYF	TGCGCCAGCAGTGAACAGGGAAACGAGCAGTACTTC	.	TRBJ2-7	TRBV10-2	.
CASSFDRGWETQYF	TGTGCCAGCAGCTTCGACAGGGGCTGGGAGACCCAGTACTTC	TRBD1	TRBJ2-5	TRBV7-2	.
CAWSRTGNQPQHF	TGTGCCTGGAGTAGGACAGGGAATCAGCCCCAGCATTTT	TRBD1	TRBJ1-5	TRBV30	.
CATPQPKTGAFYGYTF	TGTGCCACCCCCCAGCCCAAGACAGGGGCCTTCTATGGCTACACCTTC	TRBD1	TRBJ1-2	TRBV24-1	.